These T cell receptor beta chains were read from a single sample in a study of blood T cells in healthy people across ages. MiXCR, run by TCRdb on the 5' RACE reads, gives a single entry per CDR3 protein. This table has approximately 900,000 distinct CDR3 sequences, around 29% appearing once. This same sample was also taken into another study, of T cells of mothers and their children.

The source material was blood. Receptor source: a woman aged 40 to 50 in good health. Each CDR3 is given with its conserved first and last residue. D genes are given only for firm matches. Clone size is given for some rows only: seen once, a few or many times, or a class if the clone is expanded.

TRBV20-1	TRBJ2-7	-	-	TGCAGTGCGAGCCCGGACACTCCTTACGAGCAGTACTTT	CSASPDTPYEQYF
TRBV7-8	TRBJ1-3	once	-	TGTGCCAGCAGCTTAGAAGTTGGGGCCCCTGGAAACACCATATATTTT	CASSLEVGAPGNTIYF
TRBV28	TRBJ1-5	few	-	TGTGCCAGCATTAGTAGCAATCAGCCCCAGCATTTT	CASISSNQPQHF
TRBV18	TRBJ2-7	many	-	TGTGCCAGCTCACCAATGGACAGCTCTCCGGTCGAGCAGTACTTC	CASSPMDSSPVEQYF
TRBV29-1	TRBJ2-1	many	-	TGCAGCGCGATCGAGAATGAGCAGTTCTTC	CSAIENEQFF
TRBV20-1	TRBJ2-1	-	-	TGCAGTGCCTACGACAGGAGCTCCTACAATGAGCAGTTCTTC	CSAYDRSSYNEQFF
TRBV20-1	TRBJ2-7	few	TRBD2	TGCAGTGCTACCGGGCAGCGGGGGGTGCCCTACGAGCAGTACTTC	CSATGQRGVPYEQYF
TRBV6-6	TRBJ1-1	-	-	TGTGCCAGCAGTTACCCTCTCGGGGGGGTGGGGACTGAAGCTTTCTTT	CASSYPLGGVGTEAFF
TRBV12-3/TRBV12-4	TRBJ1-5	-	TRBD1	TGTGCCAGCAGTTCTGGACAGGGCCGCAATCATCAGCCCCAGCATTTT	CASSSGQGRNHQPQHF
TRBV4-3	TRBJ2-1	-	TRBD1	TGCGCCGGCAGCCAAGGACGGGACAGGGGGGGGGTTAGTGAGCAGTTCTTC	CAGSQGRDRGGVSEQFF
TRBV12-3/TRBV12-4	TRBJ2-1	few	-	TGTGCCAGCAGTTTAGATCAGGACACTTACAATGAGCAGTTCTTC	CASSLDQDTYNEQFF
TRBV19	TRBJ2-1	once	TRBD2	TGTGCCAGTAGTGTAATGACTAGCGGGGTCTACAATGAGCAGTTCTTC	CASSVMTSGVYNEQFF
TRBV27	TRBJ2-7	-	-	TGTGCCAGCAGGCCGGGGACCGACCCCTACGAGCAGTACTTC	CASRPGTDPYEQYF
TRBV7-3	TRBJ1-6	-	-	TGTGCCAGCAGCTCGACCGGGACACCTAATTCACCCCTCCACTTT	CASSSTGTPNSPLHF
TRBV5-4	TRBJ1-2	many	TRBD1	TGTGCCAGCAGCCTAGACAGGGGGAGCGATGGCTACACCTTC	CASSLDRGSDGYTF
TRBV4-3	TRBJ1-1	-	-	TGCGCCGCGGGGGGGAACACTGAAGCTTTCTTT	CAAGGNTEAFF
TRBV2	TRBJ1-2	few	TRBD1	TGTGCCAGCAGGGGGACACGACAGGGGGCTGGCTACACCTTC	CASRGTRQGAGYTF
TRBV7-3	TRBJ2-3	-	-	TGTGCCAGCAGCTTAGTCGGGGGGCGCACAGATACGCAGTATTTT	CASSLVGGRTDTQYF
TRBV20-1	TRBJ2-4	-	TRBD2	TGCAGTGCTAGCCTAGCGGGGGGGCCGGTGGACATTCAGTACTTC	CSASLAGGPVDIQYF
TRBV7-9	TRBJ1-6	few	-	TGTGCCAGCAGCGCCTCGGGCCGTTCCCCTTCACCCCTCCACTTT	CASSASGRSPSPLHF
TRBV4-3	TRBJ1-6	-	-	TGCGCCAGCAGCCAAGGTTTCAGTTCACCCCTCCACTTT	CASSQGFSSPLHF
TRBV12-3/TRBV12-4	TRBJ2-1	-	-	TGTGCCAGCAGTTTAAGTTCTGGGGGCTATGAGCAGTTCTTC	CASSLSSGGYEQFF
TRBV19	TRBJ1-1	-	-	TGTGCCAGTAGTATAAAAGGGACCCTTGCTGAAGCTTTCTTT	CASSIKGTLAEAFF
TRBV12-3/TRBV12-4	TRBJ2-3	-	TRBD1	TGTGCCAGCAGAGCGGACAGGGAAGTGACGTCTGATACGCAGTATTTT	CASRADREVTSDTQYF
TRBV27	TRBJ2-5	many	TRBD2	TGTGCCAGCAGTTTATCGTGGGTAGCGGGGGTGACTTCCCAAGAGACCCAGTACTTC	CASSLSWVAGVTSQETQYF
TRBV4-2	TRBJ2-4	-	-	TGTGCCAGCAGCCAAGAACGGAACATTCAGTACTTC	CASSQERNIQYF
TRBV7-9	TRBJ1-1	few	-	TGTGCCAGCAGCTTGGGCGGTATGTCGACCACTGAAGCTTTCTTT	CASSLGGMSTTEAFF
TRBV5-1	TRBJ2-1	-	TRBD2	TGCGCCAGCAGCTTCGGGGGGGCCTACAATGAGCGGTTCTTC	CASSFGGAYNERFF
TRBV12-3/TRBV12-4	TRBJ2-1	-	-	TGTGCCAGCAGCCAAATGCGGAACTACAATGAGCAGTTCTTC	CASSQMRNYNEQFF
TRBV19	TRBJ2-7	-	-	TGTGCCAGTAGTGGCTCCCCCTCGATCGGCGAGCAGTACTTC	CASSGSPSIGEQYF
TRBV5-5	TRBJ1-4	-	TRBD1	TGTGCCAGCAGCCGGACAGGGGGCGGGATGGATGAAAAACTGTTTTTT	CASSRTGGGMDEKLFF
TRBV9	TRBJ1-2	-	-	TGTGCCAGCACGCAGGGTGGAGACTATGGCTACACCTTC	CASTQGGDYGYTF
TRBV18	TRBJ1-2	-	-	TGTGCCAGCTCACCTACGGCACAGAACTATGGCTACACCTTC	CASSPTAQNYGYTF
TRBV5-4	TRBJ2-1	-	TRBD2	TGTGCCAGCAGCTTGTTTAGCGGGGGGGTCTCCTACAATGAGCAGTTCTTC	CASSLFSGGVSYNEQFF
TRBV15	TRBJ2-6	many	-	TGTGCCACCAGCAGGATACAGGGAGCATACGGGGCCAACGTCCTGACTTTC	CATSRIQGAYGANVLTF
TRBV3-1	TRBJ2-7	many	-	TGTGCCAGCAGCCATTTGAGGGAGCAGTACTTC	CASSHLREQYF
TRBV3-1	TRBJ1-1	-	-	TGTGCCAGCAGCCACGGGACGGCTGAAGCTTTCTTT	CASSHGTAEAFF
TRBV13	TRBJ2-3	few	-	TGTGCCAGCAGCCCTCCCCCGGGCCTGGTCACAGATACGCAGTATTTT	CASSPPPGLVTDTQYF
TRBV7-9	TRBJ2-7	many	-	TGTGCCAGCAGCTTCGTGGGTACATCCTACGAGCAGTACTTC	CASSFVGTSYEQYF
TRBV18	TRBJ2-7	-	-	TGTGCCAGCTCACCAAGGTGGGGAGACTACGAGCAGTACTTC	CASSPRWGDYEQYF
TRBV2	TRBJ1-1	once	-	TGTGCCAGCAGTCGGGGCCAGGAATCGAACACTGAAGCTTTCTTT	CASSRGQESNTEAFF
TRBV4-1	TRBJ2-1	-	-	TGCGCCAGCAGCCAAAGGGGGGGGCAGGGGATCTACAATGAGCAGTTCTTC	CASSQRGGQGIYNEQFF
TRBV4-1	TRBJ2-5	many	TRBD1	TGCGCCAGCAGCTACAGGGGGCTCCAAGAGACCCAGTACTTC	CASSYRGLQETQYF
TRBV28	TRBJ2-7	few	TRBD1	TGTGCCAGCAGTTTTCCGGGACAGGGGTGGGAGCAGTACTTC	CASSFPGQGWEQYF
TRBV28	TRBJ2-1	few	-	TGTGCCAGCAGTTTTATCCTCAGCAATGAGCAGTTCTTC	CASSFILSNEQFF
TRBV5-1	TRBJ2-6	many	-	TGCGCCAGCACGGATCGCTTTTCTGGGGCCAACGTCCTGACTTTC	CASTDRFSGANVLTF
TRBV28	TRBJ2-3	many	-	TGTGCCAGCAGTTTACCTAGCACCCGCGATACGCAGTATTTT	CASSLPSTRDTQYF
TRBV20-1	TRBJ2-1	-	TRBD2	TGCAGTGCTAGAGAATCGCTAGCGGGGGACCTACAAGAGCAGTTCTTC	CSARESLAGDLQEQFF
TRBV4-2	TRBJ2-7	many	-	TGTGCCAGCAGCCAGGAACGGACAGCCTCCTACGAGCAGTACTTC	CASSQERTASYEQYF
TRBV12-3/TRBV12-4	TRBJ1-5	-	-	TGTGCCAGCAGTTTAGCGGCCCATAGCAATCAGCCCCAGCATTTT	CASSLAAHSNQPQHF
TRBV12-3/TRBV12-4	TRBJ2-7	-	TRBD1	TGTGCCAGCAGTAGCACAGGGGGCTTCGACTACGAGCAGTACTTC	CASSSTGGFDYEQYF
TRBV9	TRBJ1-2	few	TRBD1	TGTGTCAGCAGCGTTACGATGACAGGGGGGAATGGCTACACCTTC	CVSSVTMTGGNGYTF
TRBV29-1	TRBJ2-7	once	TRBD1	TGCAGCGTTGTTGACAGGGGGACTTTCTACGAGCAGTACTTC	CSVVDRGTFYEQYF
TRBV27	TRBJ2-1	-	-	TGTGCCAGCAGTTTTCGATTTTTCAATGAGCAGTTCTTC	CASSFRFFNEQFF